This T cell receptor beta chain appears in the sequencing data of a study of control samples from healthy donors and cancer patients. Trimming took 3 bases from V and 9 from J, leaving 13 bases between them. The CDR3 runs to 13 residues. Germline CDR1 is SGHNT and CDR2 is YYREEE (reference sequence). This table comes from immunoSEQ multiplex PCR, and its TCRdb copy is limited to in-frame clones, with some not included. The sample holds approximately 86,000 clones; approximately 86% are singletons and the top ten take 20% to 25%. The specimen sequenced was blood. This clonotype was obtained from a man in his thirties or forties in good health. The V and J genes are TRBV5-4 and TRBJ2-1, with D possibly matching TRBD2 (5 bases). CDR3 loop: CASSSRENREQFF. CDR3 DNA sequence: TGTGCCAGCAGCTCCCGGGAAAACCGTGAGCAGTTCTTC. Full variable domain (outside the CDR3, taken from reference TRBV5-4 and TRBJ2-1): ETGVTQSPTHLIKTRGQQVTLRCSSQSGHNTVSWYQQALGQGPQFIFQYYREEENGRGNFPPRFSGLQFPNYSSELNVNALELDDSALYLCASSSRENREQFFGPGTRLTVL.